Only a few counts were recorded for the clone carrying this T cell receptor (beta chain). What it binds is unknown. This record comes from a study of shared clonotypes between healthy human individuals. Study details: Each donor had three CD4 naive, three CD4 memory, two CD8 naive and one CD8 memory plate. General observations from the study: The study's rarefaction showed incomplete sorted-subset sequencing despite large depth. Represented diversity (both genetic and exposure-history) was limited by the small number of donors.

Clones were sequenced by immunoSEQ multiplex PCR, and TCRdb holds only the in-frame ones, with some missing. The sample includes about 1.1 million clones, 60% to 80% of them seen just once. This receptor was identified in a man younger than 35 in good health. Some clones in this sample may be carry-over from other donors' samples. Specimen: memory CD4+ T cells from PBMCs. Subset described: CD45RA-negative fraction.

The CDR3 protein is CASSRDRGWTGELFF. CDR3 in DNA: TGTGCCAGCAGCCGGGACAGGGGCTGGACCGGGGAGCTGTTTTTT. The chain couples TRBV7-8 to TRBJ2-2, with TRBD1 matching over 10 bases. Trimming at V came to 5 bases and at J to 5 bases, leaving 5 bases not matched to a gene. The CDR3 runs to 15 residues. Germline V gene sequence: CDR1 SGHVS, CDR2 FQNEAQ.